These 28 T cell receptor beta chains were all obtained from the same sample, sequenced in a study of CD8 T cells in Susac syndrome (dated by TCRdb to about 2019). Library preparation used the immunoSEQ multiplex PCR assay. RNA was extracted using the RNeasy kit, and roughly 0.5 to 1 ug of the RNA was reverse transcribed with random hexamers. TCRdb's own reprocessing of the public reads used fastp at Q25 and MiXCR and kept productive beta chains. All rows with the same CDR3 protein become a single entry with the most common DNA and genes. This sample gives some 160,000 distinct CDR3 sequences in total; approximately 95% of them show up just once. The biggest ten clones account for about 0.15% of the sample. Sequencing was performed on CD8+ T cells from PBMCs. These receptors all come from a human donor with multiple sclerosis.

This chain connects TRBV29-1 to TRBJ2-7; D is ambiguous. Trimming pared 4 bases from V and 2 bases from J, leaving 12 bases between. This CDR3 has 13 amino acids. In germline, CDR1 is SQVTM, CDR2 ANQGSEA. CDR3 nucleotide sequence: TGCAGCGTTGGAGATGGTTCTGCCTACGAGCAGTACTTC. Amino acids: CSVGDGSAYEQYF.

The CDR3 DNA reads as TGTGCCAGCAGTCCCGAACTCTACACCGGGGAGCTGTTTTTT. Encoded protein: CASSPELYTGELFF. The rearrangement links TRBV6-2 or TRBV6-3 to TRBJ2-2; D is unresolved. This CDR3 is 14 amino acids long. Germline loops: CDR1 MNHEY, CDR2 SVGEGT. Trimming removed 5 bases from V and 3 bases from J, with 10 bases in between.

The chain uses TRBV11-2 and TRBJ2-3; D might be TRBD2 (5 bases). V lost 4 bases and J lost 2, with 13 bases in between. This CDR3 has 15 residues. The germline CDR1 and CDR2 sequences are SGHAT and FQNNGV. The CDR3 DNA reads TGTGCCAGCAGCTCCCGCCCCCGGGACACAGATACGCAGTATTTT. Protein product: CASSSRPRDTDTQYF.

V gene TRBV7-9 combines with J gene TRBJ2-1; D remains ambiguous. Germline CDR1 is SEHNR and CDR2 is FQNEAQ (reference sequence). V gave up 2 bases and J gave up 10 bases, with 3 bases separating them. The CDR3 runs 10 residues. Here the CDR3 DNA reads TGTGCCAGCAGCTTAACGGAGCAGTTCTTC. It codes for CASSLTEQFF.

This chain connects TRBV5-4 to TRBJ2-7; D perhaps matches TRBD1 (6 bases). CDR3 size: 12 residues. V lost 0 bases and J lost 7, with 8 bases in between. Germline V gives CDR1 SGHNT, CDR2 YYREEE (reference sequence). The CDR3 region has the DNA TGTGCCAGCAGCTTGGCTACAGGGGAGCAGTACTTC. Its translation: CASSLATGEQYF.

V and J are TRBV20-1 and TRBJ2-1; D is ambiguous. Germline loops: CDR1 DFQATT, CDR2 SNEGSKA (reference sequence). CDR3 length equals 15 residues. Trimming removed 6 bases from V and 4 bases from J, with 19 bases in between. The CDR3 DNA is TGCAGTGCCGGGTCAATAGACTTGTTATACAATGAGCAGTTCTTC. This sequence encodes CSAGSIDLLYNEQFF.

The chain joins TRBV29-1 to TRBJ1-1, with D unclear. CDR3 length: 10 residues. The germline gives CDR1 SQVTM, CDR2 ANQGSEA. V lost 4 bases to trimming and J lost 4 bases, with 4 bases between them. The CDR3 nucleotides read TGCAGCGTTGTTGGCACTGAAGCTTTCTTT. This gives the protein CSVVGTEAFF.

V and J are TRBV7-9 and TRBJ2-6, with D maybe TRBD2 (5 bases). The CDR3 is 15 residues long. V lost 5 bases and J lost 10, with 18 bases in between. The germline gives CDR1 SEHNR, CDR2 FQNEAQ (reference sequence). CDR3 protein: CASSHVSGGPNVLTF. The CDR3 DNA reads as TGTGCCAGCAGCCATGTGTCGGGCGGGCCGAACGTCCTGACTTTC.

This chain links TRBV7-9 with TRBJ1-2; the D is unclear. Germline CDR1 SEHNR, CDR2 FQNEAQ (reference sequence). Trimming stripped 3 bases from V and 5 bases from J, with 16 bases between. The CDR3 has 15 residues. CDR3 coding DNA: TGTGCCAGCAGCTTGATTAAGAGCGGTCCTTATGGCTACACCTTC. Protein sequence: CASSLIKSGPYGYTF.

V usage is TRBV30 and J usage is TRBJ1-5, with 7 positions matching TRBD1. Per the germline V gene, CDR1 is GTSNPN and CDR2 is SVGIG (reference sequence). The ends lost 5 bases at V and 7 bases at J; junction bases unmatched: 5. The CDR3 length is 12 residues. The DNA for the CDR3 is TGTGCCTGGGACAGGGAGGGGCAGCCCCAGCATTTT. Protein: CAWDREGQPQHF.

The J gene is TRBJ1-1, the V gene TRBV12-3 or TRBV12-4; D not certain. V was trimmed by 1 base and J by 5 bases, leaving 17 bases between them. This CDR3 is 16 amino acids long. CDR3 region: CASSLVRWTPRTEAFF. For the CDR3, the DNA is TGTGCCAGCAGTTTAGTTAGGTGGACCCCTAGGACTGAAGCTTTCTTT.

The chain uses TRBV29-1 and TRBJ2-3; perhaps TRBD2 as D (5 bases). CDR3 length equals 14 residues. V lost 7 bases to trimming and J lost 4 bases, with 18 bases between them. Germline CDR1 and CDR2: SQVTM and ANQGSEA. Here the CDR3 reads CSALRGSEADTQYF. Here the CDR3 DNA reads TGCAGCGCCCTAAGAGGGTCGGAGGCAGATACGCAGTATTTT.

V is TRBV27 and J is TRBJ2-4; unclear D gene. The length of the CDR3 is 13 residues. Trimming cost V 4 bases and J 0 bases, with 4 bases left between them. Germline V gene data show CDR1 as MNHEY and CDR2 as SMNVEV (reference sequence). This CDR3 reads CASSSLAKNIQYF. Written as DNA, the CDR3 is TGTGCCAGCAGTTCCCTAGCCAAAAACATTCAGTACTTC.

The DNA of the CDR3 is TGTGCCAGCAGCGTTAGCGGACCAAGCACAGATACGCAGTATTTT. As protein: CASSVSGPSTDTQYF. The rearrangement joins TRBV9 to TRBJ2-3; a weak D match, TRBD2 (6 bases). This CDR3 has 15 amino acids. Trimming left V 2 bases short and J 0 bases short, with 10 bases between. Germline values: CDR1 SGDLS, CDR2 YYNGEE.

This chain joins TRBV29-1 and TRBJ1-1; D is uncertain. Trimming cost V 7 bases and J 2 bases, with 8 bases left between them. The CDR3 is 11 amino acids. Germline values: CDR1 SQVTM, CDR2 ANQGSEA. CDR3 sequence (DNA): TGCAGCGGCACATCTAACACTGAAGCTTTCTTT. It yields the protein CSGTSNTEAFF.

The CDR3 DNA is TGTGCCAGCAGCCAAGGGGCCGGGAATCAGCCCCAGCATTTT. Its protein is CASSQGAGNQPQHF. V usage is TRBV3-1 and J usage is TRBJ1-5; D unclear. V lost 1 base, J lost 4 bases, and 8 bases lay in between. Germline-derived CDR1 and CDR2 are LGHDT and YNNKEL (reference sequence). CDR3 length equals 14 residues.

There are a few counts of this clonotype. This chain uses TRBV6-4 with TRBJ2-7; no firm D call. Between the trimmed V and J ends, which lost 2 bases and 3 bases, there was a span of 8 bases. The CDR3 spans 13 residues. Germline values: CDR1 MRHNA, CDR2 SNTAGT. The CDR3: CASSDGVGYEQYF. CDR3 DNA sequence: TGTGCCAGCAGTGACGGGGTGGGCTACGAGCAGTACTTC.

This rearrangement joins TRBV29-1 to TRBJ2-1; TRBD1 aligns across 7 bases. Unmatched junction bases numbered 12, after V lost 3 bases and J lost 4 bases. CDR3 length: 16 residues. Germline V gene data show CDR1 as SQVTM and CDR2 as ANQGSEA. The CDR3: CSVEGGEGQRYNEQFF. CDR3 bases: TGCAGCGTTGAGGGTGGTGAGGGACAGAGGTACAATGAGCAGTTCTTC.

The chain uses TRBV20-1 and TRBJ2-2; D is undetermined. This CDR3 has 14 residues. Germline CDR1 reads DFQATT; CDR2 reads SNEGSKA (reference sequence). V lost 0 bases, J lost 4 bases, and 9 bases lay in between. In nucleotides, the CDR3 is TGCAGTGCTAGAGATCGCATGCTCACCGGGGAGCTGTTTTTT. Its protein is CSARDRMLTGELFF.

In DNA form, the CDR3 reads TGTGCCAGCAGTTTAAGGGGGCCGTGGACCGGGGAGCTGTTTTTT. This translates into CASSLRGPWTGELFF. The V and J genes are TRBV27 and TRBJ2-2, with 7 bases identical to TRBD1. Per germline, CDR1 MNHEY and CDR2 SMNVEV (reference sequence). J lost 5 bases, V lost 2 bases, and 5 bases had no gene match. CDR3 length: 15 residues.

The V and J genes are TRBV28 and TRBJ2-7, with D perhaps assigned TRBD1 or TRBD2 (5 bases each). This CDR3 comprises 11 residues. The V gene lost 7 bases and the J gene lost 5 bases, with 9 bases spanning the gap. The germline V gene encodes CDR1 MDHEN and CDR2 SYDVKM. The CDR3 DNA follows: TGTGCCAGCAATCTGGGGGACGAGCAGTACTTC. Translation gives CASNLGDEQYF.

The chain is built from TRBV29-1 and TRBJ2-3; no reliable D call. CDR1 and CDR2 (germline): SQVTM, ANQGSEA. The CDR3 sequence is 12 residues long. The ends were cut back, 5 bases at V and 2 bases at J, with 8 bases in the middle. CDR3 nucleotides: TGCAGCGTTCGGGCTGTCACAGATACGCAGTATTTT. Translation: CSVRAVTDTQYF.

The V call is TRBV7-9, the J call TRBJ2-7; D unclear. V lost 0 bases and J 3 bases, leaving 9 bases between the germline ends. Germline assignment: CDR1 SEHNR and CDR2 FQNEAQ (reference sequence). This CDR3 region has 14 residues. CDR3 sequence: CASSLAPEGYEQYF. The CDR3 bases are TGTGCCAGCAGCTTAGCGCCAGAAGGCTACGAGCAGTACTTC.

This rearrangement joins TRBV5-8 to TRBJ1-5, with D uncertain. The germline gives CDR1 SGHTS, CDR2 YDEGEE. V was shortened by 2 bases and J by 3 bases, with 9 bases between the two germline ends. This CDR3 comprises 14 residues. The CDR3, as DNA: TGTGCCAGCAGCTTAAAGGGCAACAATCAGCCCCAGCATTTT. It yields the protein CASSLKGNNQPQHF.

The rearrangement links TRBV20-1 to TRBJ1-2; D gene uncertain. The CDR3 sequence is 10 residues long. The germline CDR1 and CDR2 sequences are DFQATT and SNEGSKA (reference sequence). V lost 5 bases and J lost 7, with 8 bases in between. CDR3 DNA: TGCAGTGCTGTGGATCGTGGCTACACCTTC. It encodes CSAVDRGYTF.

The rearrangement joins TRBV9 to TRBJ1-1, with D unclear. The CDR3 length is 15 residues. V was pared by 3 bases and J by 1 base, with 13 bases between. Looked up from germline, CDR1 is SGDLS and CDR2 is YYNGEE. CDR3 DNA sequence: TGTGCCAGCAGCGCCCCCGAAAAAGGGAACACTGAAGCTTTCTTT. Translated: CASSAPEKGNTEAFF.

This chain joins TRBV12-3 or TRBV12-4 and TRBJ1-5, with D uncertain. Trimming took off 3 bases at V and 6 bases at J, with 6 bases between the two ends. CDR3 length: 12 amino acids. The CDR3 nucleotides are TGTGCCAGCAGTTTTGGAGGTCAGCCCCAGCATTTT. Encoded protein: CASSFGGQPQHF.

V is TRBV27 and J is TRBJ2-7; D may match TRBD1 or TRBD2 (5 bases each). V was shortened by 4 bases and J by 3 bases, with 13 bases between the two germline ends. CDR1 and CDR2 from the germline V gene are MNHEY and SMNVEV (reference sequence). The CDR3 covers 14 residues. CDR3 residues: CASSSRGANYEQYF. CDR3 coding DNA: TGTGCCAGCAGTTCCCGAGGGGCAAACTACGAGCAGTACTTC.